This passage covers 25 T cell receptor beta chains from one sample sequenced in a study of T cells in Graves' hyperthyroidism and ophthalmopathy. Using RNA transcripts as the source, TCR beta CDR3 regions were amplified. HTBI primers were employed in a first-round RT-PCR of the TCR CDR3. In TCRdb, the multiplex PCR reads were re-called with MiXCR into one record per CDR3 protein. The sample lists about half a million distinct CDR3 sequences, less than 25% seen once, with about 26% in the top ten. Material: blood. The receptors come from a man between 18 and 29 years old with Graves' hyperthyroidism.

In the case of this clonotype: Relative to the germline gene, one junction end is altered; a read error may explain this. The gene calls are TRBV7-2 and TRBJ2-7, with 7 bases that match TRBD1. Germline V CDR1 and CDR2: SGHTA, FQGNSA. The length of the CDR3 is 12 residues. CDR3 nucleotide sequence: TGTGCTAGCAGGCCGACAGGGACCGAGCAGTACTTC. Encoded protein: CASRPTGTEQYF. The whole variable domain, filled in from reference TRBV7-2 and TRBJ2-7, reads GAGVSQSPSNKVTEKGKDVELRCDPISGHTALYWYRQSLGQGLEFLIYFQGNSAPDKSGLPSDRFSAERTGGSVSTLTIQRTQQEDSAVYLCASRPTGTEQYFGPGTRLTVT.

To note about this clonotype: Being one base from a much bigger clone, this may be a read error. Without the conserved terminal phenylalanine or tryptophan, this CDR3 likely stems from a read error. The V gene is TRBV20-1, the J gene TRBJ1-2; the D is unclear. The CDR3 runs to 12 residues. Germline V gene data show CDR1 as DFQATT and CDR2 as SNEGSKA (reference sequence). Trimming shortened V by 5 bases and J by 4 bases, and 11 bases separated the two germline ends. The CDR3 region is CSAPREGYGYTV. CDR3 nucleotide sequence: TGCAGTGCTCCACGCGAAGGCTATGGCTACACCGTC.

Comment on this clonotype: No conserved phenylalanine or tryptophan is present at the end of the CDR3, so a read error is the likely explanation. The chain combines TRBV6-1 with TRBJ1-2; 10 nucleotides match TRBD1. This CDR3 spans 15 amino acids. Germline lookup yields CDR1 MNHNS and CDR2 SASEGT. The V gene end was trimmed by 8 bases and the J gene end by 4 bases; junction bases not matched to a gene: 10. This chain's CDR3 is CASRGTGEMGYGYTV. CDR3 sequence (DNA): TGTGCCAGCCGTGGGACAGGGGAGATGGGCTATGGCTACACCGTC.

The rearrangement joins TRBV9 to TRBJ2-6; 8 nucleotides agree with TRBD1. The CDR3 spans 18 residues. V shed 4 bases, J shed 0 bases, and the junction held 9 bases outside the gene matches. The germline V gene has CDR1 SGDLS and CDR2 YYNGEE. For the CDR3, the DNA is TGTGCCAGCAGCCTACTGGGGACAGGCAGCTCTGGGGCCAACGTCCTGACTTTC. This encodes CASSLLGTGSSGANVLTF.

Many counts were recorded for this clonotype. The V call is TRBV7-2, the J call TRBJ1-2; TRBD1 is a possible D gene (5 bases). The CDR3 sequence is 15 residues long. Looked up from germline, CDR1 is SGHTA and CDR2 is FQGNSA. The V end was cut by 5 bases, the J end by 3 bases, with 16 bases between. This CDR3 reads CASSPPSGQYYGYTF. In nucleotides, the CDR3 is TGTGCCAGCAGCCCCCCCTCGGGGCAGTACTATGGCTACACCTTC.

As regards this clonotype: A much larger clone sits a single nucleotide away, making a read error possible. J is TRBJ2-7 and V is TRBV7-8, with D possibly being TRBD1 or TRBD2 (5 bases each). Germline CDR1 and CDR2: SGHVS and FQNEAQ. The CDR3 covers 16 residues. CDR3 in amino acids: CASSSARSGGFYEQCF. CDR3 bases: TGTGCCAGCAGCTCCGCCAGGAGTGGGGGTTTCTACGAGCAGTGCTTC. Looking up the rest from reference TRBV7-8 and TRBJ2-7 gives the full variable domain: GAGVSQSPRYKVAKRGQDVALRCDPISGHVSLFWYQQALGQGPEFLTYFQNEAQLDKSGLPSDRFFAERPEGSVSTLKIQRTQQEDSAVYLCASSSARSGGFYEQCFGPGTRLTVT.

This clonotype was detected only a few times. J is TRBJ1-5 and V is TRBV6-1, with D possibly TRBD1 on 6 matching bases. With 8 bases removed from V and 2 bases from J, the gap between germline ends came to 13 bases. Germline loops: CDR1 MNHNS, CDR2 SASEGT. The CDR3 consists of 14 residues. CDR3 nucleotides: TGTGCCAGCGCAACCGGGACACGCAATCAGCCCCAGCATTTT. Its protein product is CASATGTRNQPQHF.

This clonotype occurred many times. The V and J genes are TRBV7-9 and TRBJ2-2; TRBD1 agrees at 7 bases. Germline CDR1 is SEHNR and CDR2 is FQNEAQ (reference sequence). The CDR3 consists of 14 residues. V shed 5 bases, J shed 7 bases, and the junction held 7 bases outside the gene matches. The CDR3 is CASSGGQVNGELFF. The CDR3 DNA reads as TGTGCCAGCAGCGGAGGACAGGTCAACGGGGAGCTGTTTTTT.

This clonotype was counted at least ten times. V and J are TRBV29-1 and TRBJ2-5; TRBD2 matches at 12 bases. This CDR3 has 17 amino acids. V gave up 2 bases and J gave up 1 base; unmatched junction bases: 8. The V gene's germline CDR1 is SQVTM and CDR2 ANQGSEA. In DNA form, the CDR3 reads TGCAGCGTTGAATCTACTAGCGGGGGGACCGCCCAAGAGACCCAGTACTTC. This encodes CSVESTSGGTAQETQYF.

Notes on this clonotype: A much larger clone differs from this one at a single base, so this may be a read error. The chain links TRBV6-2 or TRBV6-3 to TRBJ1-1; tentatively, D is TRBD1 (5 bases). The germline V gene has CDR1 MNHEY and CDR2 SVGEGT. CDR3 size: 14 residues. CDR3 sequence reads: CACRPGHVNTEAFF. As DNA, the CDR3 is TGTGCCTGCAGACCGGGGCATGTGAACACTGAAGCTTTCTTT.

This clonotype appeared many times. V usage is TRBV5-1 and J usage is TRBJ2-6; 9 bases are a match to TRBD1. CDR3 length equals 16 residues. CDR1 SGHRS and CDR2 YFSETQ come from the germline V gene. Trimming removed 4 bases from V and 2 bases from J; junction bases left unmatched: 4. The CDR3 sequence: CASSATGGAGANVLTF. CDR3 sequence (DNA): TGCGCCAGCAGCGCCACAGGGGGCGCTGGGGCCAACGTCCTGACTTTC.

This clonotype was counted at least ten times. V is TRBV19 and J is TRBJ2-7, with 7 bases identical to TRBD1. The CDR3 extends over 14 amino acids. V trimming: 9 bases; J trimming: 4 bases; junction bases outside the gene matches: 12. Germline V gene lookup returns CDR1 LNHDA and CDR2 SQIVND (reference sequence). CDR3 loop: CASQKQTGYYEQYF. CDR3 nucleotides: TGTGCCAGCCAAAAACAGACAGGGTATTACGAGCAGTACTTC.

This clonotype was recorded many times. The gene calls are TRBV11-2 and TRBJ2-5; 7 bases line up with TRBD1. The germline gives CDR1 SGHAT, CDR2 FQNNGV. This CDR3 is 15 amino acids long. The junction had 11 bases not matched to a gene; V was cut back by 5 bases and J by 5 bases. Here the CDR3 DNA reads TGTGCCAGCAGCGTCAGGGGGTTGGTCTGGGAGACCCAGTACTTC. Protein: CASSVRGLVWETQYF.

This clonotype occurred many times. The V gene is TRBV6-5, the J gene TRBJ1-5; possibly TRBD1 for D (6 bases). The V end was cut by 9 bases, the J end by 3 bases, with 21 bases between. There are 16 residues in the CDR3. Germline assignment: CDR1 MNHEY and CDR2 SVGAGI. The CDR3 sequence: CASSLVGRTVNQPQHF. CDR3 DNA: TGTGCCAGTTCTTTGGTGGGACGGACAGTCAATCAGCCCCAGCATTTT.

This sequence joins TRBV28 and TRBJ2-2, with a possible D match to TRBD2 (6 bases). V dropped 4 bases and J dropped 3 bases, with 12 bases sitting between them. The CDR3 has 15 amino acids. Germline lookup yields CDR1 MDHEN and CDR2 SYDVKM. The CDR3 region is CASSSGAGYTGELFF. The DNA for the CDR3 is TGTGCCAGCAGTTCGGGAGCGGGCTACACCGGGGAGCTGTTTTTT.

V gene TRBV7-2 combines with J gene TRBJ2-5; a possible D gene is TRBD2 (6 bases). The CDR3 loop spans 15 amino acids. Germline CDR1 and CDR2: SGHTA and FQGNSA. V was pared by 0 bases and J by 3 bases, with 11 bases between. The CDR3 protein is CASSLAQGGEETQYF. CDR3 bases: TGTGCCAGCAGCTTAGCCCAGGGAGGAGAAGAGACCCAGTACTTC.

There are many counts of this clonotype. This chain uses TRBV11-2 with TRBJ2-5, with D unresolved. Trimming pared 1 base from V and 2 bases from J, leaving 8 bases between. Germline assignment: CDR1 SGHAT and CDR2 FQNNGV. This CDR3 contains 14 residues. This CDR3 reads CASSLVLTQETQYF. Written as DNA, the CDR3 is TGTGCCAGCAGCTTAGTGCTGACACAAGAGACCCAGTACTTC.

This clonotype has ten or more counts. CDR3 amino acids: CASRATAYEQYF. DNA for the CDR3: TGTGCCAGCAGGGCAACAGCCTACGAGCAGTACTTC. This chain connects TRBV12-3 or TRBV12-4 to TRBJ2-7; D uncertain. Trimming took 6 bases from V and 2 from J, leaving 8 bases between them. The length of the CDR3 is 12 residues.

The chain couples TRBV29-1 to TRBJ1-2; D might be TRBD1 (6 bases). V shed 4 bases and J shed 7 bases, with 13 bases lying between them. The CDR3 has 12 residues. Germline V CDR1 and CDR2: SQVTM, ANQGSEA. The chain's CDR3 is CSVGSRGAGYTF. The CDR3 DNA follows: TGCAGCGTTGGCAGCAGGGGTGCTGGCTACACCTTC.

This clonotype was counted ten times or more. The rearrangement uses TRBV7-8 and TRBJ2-5; D unclear. Germline CDR1 is SGHVS and CDR2 is FQNEAQ. Trimming stripped 1 base from V and 5 bases from J, with 11 bases between. CDR3 size: 14 residues. DNA of the CDR3: TGTGCCAGCAGCTTAGGAAGGAAAGGGGAGACCCAGTACTTC. Its protein product is CASSLGRKGETQYF.

This clonotype has ten or more counts. The V call is TRBV11-2, the J call TRBJ2-7; 7 bases line up with TRBD1. Germline V gene data show CDR1 as SGHAT and CDR2 as FQNNGV. Germline trimming cut 0 bases from V and 6 bases from J; bases unmatched to any gene: 5. The CDR3 spans 14 residues. The CDR3 sequence: CASSLDGAGGEQYF. The CDR3 nucleotides are TGTGCCAGCAGCTTAGATGGGGCAGGGGGCGAGCAGTACTTC. Variable domain in full (rest from reference TRBV11-2 and TRBJ2-7): EAGVAQSPRYKIIEKRQSVAFWCNPISGHATLYWYQQILGQGPKLLIQFQNNGVVDDSQLPKDRFSAERLKGVDSTLKIQPAKLEDSAVYLCASSLDGAGGEQYFGPGTRLTVT.

The V gene is TRBV6-4, the J gene TRBJ1-5, with unresolved D. Per the germline V gene, CDR1 is MRHNA and CDR2 is SNTAGT. Trimming removed 3 bases at V and 10 bases at J, with 7 bases between. The CDR3 loop spans 11 amino acids. The CDR3 sequence is CASSEPPPQHF. As DNA, the CDR3 is TGTGCCAGCAGTGAACCTCCCCCCCAGCATTTT.

This clonotype was found many times. This rearrangement joins TRBV6-1 to TRBJ2-5, with TRBD1 as a possible D gene (5 bases). Germline V CDR1 and CDR2: MNHNS, SASEGT. V was trimmed by 6 bases and J by 1 base, leaving 15 bases between them. CDR3 size: 15 residues. In DNA, the CDR3 is TGTGCCAGCAGGGGCATACAGGATGTCCAAGAGACCCAGTACTTC. Protein sequence: CASRGIQDVQETQYF.

This clonotype was seen ten or more times. This chain uses TRBV5-1 with TRBJ2-3, with 9 positions matching TRBD1. Germline CDR1 SGHRS, CDR2 YFSETQ. V dropped 1 base and J dropped 4; count of bases not matched to a gene: 7. This CDR3 region has 16 residues. As DNA, the CDR3 is TGCGCCAGCAGCTTGCGGCGGACAGGGGTTGCAGATACGCAGTATTTT. It is translated as CASSLRRTGVADTQYF.

Ten or more counts support this clonotype. This chain joins TRBV6-5 and TRBJ1-1, with a weak D call TRBD1 (6 bases). The germline V gene encodes CDR1 MNHEY and CDR2 SVGAGI. Between the trimmed V and J ends, which lost 1 base and 6 bases, there was a span of 18 bases. The CDR3 consists of 16 residues. CDR3 bases: TGTGCCAGCAGTTACTTCAGGGCTACGGGGGCCGCTGAAGCTTTCTTT. Its translation: CASSYFRATGAAEAFF.